These T cell receptor beta chains were read from a single sample in a study of cytomegalovirus exposure and HLA in healthy donors. The table came from immunoSEQ multiplex PCR; TCRdb's copy has only in-frame clones and leaves some out. The data hold approximately 130,000 clones, with roughly 80% observed a single time. Specimen: PBMCs. Source of these receptors: a boy between 5 and 17 years old in good health and CMV-seronegative. CDR3s include the opening cysteine and the closing phenylalanine or tryptophan. D genes are given only for firm matches. Expanded clones get a size class; other rows say once, few or many, or leave the size out.

size: NA; D: TRBD1; J: TRBJ2-4; V: TRBV29-1; DNA: TGCAGCGTTGAAGAACCGGGACAGACTTATCTCCTAGCCAAAAACATTCAGTACTTC; CDR3: CSVEEPGQTYLLAKNIQYF
size: NA; D: NA; J: TRBJ2-1; V: TRBV7-9; DNA: TGTGCCAGCAGCTTGCGGACGGGAAACTACAATGAGCAGTTCTTC; CDR3: CASSLRTGNYNEQFF
size: NA; D: NA; J: TRBJ1-1; V: TRBV14; DNA: TGTGCCAGCAGCCCCCATTGGTCGGTACGTGGAGCTTTCTTT; CDR3: CASSPHWSVRGAFF
size: NA; D: TRBD1; J: TRBJ1-4; V: TRBV4-1; DNA: TGCGCCAGCGCTTCCGGGACAGGGAGTGAAAAACTGTTTTTT; CDR3: CASASGTGSEKLFF
size: NA; D: TRBD2; J: TRBJ2-1; V: TRBV7-3; DNA: TGTGCCAGCAGATTAAGCGGGAGGGTCAATGAGCAGTTCTTC; CDR3: CASRLSGRVNEQFF
size: NA; D: TRBD1; J: TRBJ1-2; V: TRBV7-2; DNA: TGTGCCAGCAGCCGGGGACAGGGGGTCCCTTATGGCTACACCTTC; CDR3: CASSRGQGVPYGYTF
size: few; D: TRBD1; J: TRBJ2-7; V: TRBV7-9; DNA: TGTGCCAGCAGCCCCGGGACAGGTCGAGTCTACGAGCAGTACTTC; CDR3: CASSPGTGRVYEQYF
size: NA; D: TRBD1; J: TRBJ2-5; V: TRBV11-2; DNA: TGTGCCAGCAGCTTGGACAGGGTAGAGACCCAGTACTTC; CDR3: CASSLDRVETQYF
size: NA; D: NA; J: TRBJ1-2; V: TRBV7-2; DNA: TGTGCCAGCAGCTCATCTATGGGGACTCGGAGCTACACCTTC; CDR3: CASSSSMGTRSYTF
size: once; D: NA; J: TRBJ2-7; V: TRBV27; DNA: TGTGCCAGCAGTCCCTCCTCCTACGAGCAGTACTTC; CDR3: CASSPSSYEQYF
size: NA; D: TRBD2; J: TRBJ2-5; V: TRBV7-2; DNA: TGTGCCAGCAGAGACAGGGTGTGGACTAGCGAGCAAGAGACCCAGTACTTC; CDR3: CASRDRVWTSEQETQYF